These T cell receptor beta chains were read from a single sample in a study of blood T cell repertoires in COVID-19. This table comes from immunoSEQ multiplex PCR, and its TCRdb copy is limited to in-frame clones, with some not included. This table holds approximately 460,000 clones, 75% to 90% found once. The sample comprised peripheral blood. The receptors stem from a man younger than 35 with COVID-19, enrolled during active disease. The conserved cysteine and the conserved F or W are not part of the CDR3 here. The order of the fields is V gene, J gene, clone size, CDR3 protein. Size tells how often a clone was seen (once, few, many) or the class of an expanded clone, and some rows leave it out.

TRBV7-2	TRBJ2-7	NA	ASSLYLQGTPYEQY
TRBV7-8	TRBJ2-5	NA	ASSFLQAGGPETQY
TRBV6-6	TRBJ2-7	NA	ASSSGQGATYEQY
TRBV19	TRBJ1-1	NA	ASSPRPGEAF
TRBV19	TRBJ1-1	NA	ASSIGTRGLGTEAF
TRBV4-1	TRBJ1-2	NA	ASSQIRQKANYGYT
TRBV11-3	TRBJ2-7	few	ASSRSLGGGNEQY
TRBV19	TRBJ1-2	once	ASSIAVNPYGYT
TRBV24-1	TRBJ2-1	few	ATSDLDRTRGEQF
TRBV5-8	TRBJ2-3	NA	ASSFRGGRTDTQY
TRBV2	TRBJ1-4	once	ASSSGTGRRKLF
TRBV7-9	TRBJ2-2	once	ASSLVLRERNTGELF
TRBV30	TRBJ1-2	few	AWSAHTGQVPLT
TRBV6-5	TRBJ2-1	NA	ASSRTSGSTDEQF
TRBV7-6	TRBJ2-1	NA	ASSLLGTSGGFSYNEQF
TRBV2	TRBJ2-1	NA	ASSDRDREYNEQF
TRBV2	TRBJ1-2	NA	ASSEDQVYGYT
TRBV5-4	TRBJ2-1	NA	ASNLGGAEQF
TRBV6-5	TRBJ2-1	NA	ASSLTVHNEQF
TRBV7-3	TRBJ2-2	NA	ASAPGTGELF
TRBV9	TRBJ2-1	NA	ASSVGDTEQF
TRBV18	TRBJ1-1	NA	ASSPPVSQGGTEAF
TRBV12-3/TRBV12-4	TRBJ1-2	NA	ASSFKTGGGYT
TRBV19	TRBJ1-3	NA	ASSTLSSGNTIY
TRBV29-1	TRBJ1-1	few	SVGLGAGVAF
TRBV19	TRBJ2-7	NA	ASSPREGKIYEQY
TRBV7-9	TRBJ2-7	few	ASSSLEASYEQY
TRBV27	TRBJ2-7	NA	ASSRGDTLYEQY
TRBV7-9	TRBJ2-1	few	ASRKQTRDNEQF
TRBV28	TRBJ2-1	NA	ASSFPGDEQF
TRBV19	TRBJ1-5	NA	ASSTPGQGDNQPQH
TRBV2	TRBJ2-1	NA	ASKNGQGSYNEQF
TRBV11-2	TRBJ2-7	NA	ASSLDPTSSYEQY
TRBV5-4	TRBJ1-1	NA	ASSSDIYNTEAF
TRBV6-5	TRBJ2-4	NA	ASSYGDSPQNIQY
TRBV19	TRBJ1-4	NA	ASSLTGTHEKLF
TRBV5-1	TRBJ2-3	NA	ASSLGGTRGDTQY
TRBV7-6	TRBJ2-1	NA	ASSPAKGEVTEQF
TRBV6-5	TRBJ1-5	NA	ASSDKTGGNQPQH
TRBV5-6	TRBJ1-2	NA	ASSLARFHNYGYT
TRBV3-1/TRBV3-2	TRBJ2-1	NA	ASSQTVLAGSYNEQF